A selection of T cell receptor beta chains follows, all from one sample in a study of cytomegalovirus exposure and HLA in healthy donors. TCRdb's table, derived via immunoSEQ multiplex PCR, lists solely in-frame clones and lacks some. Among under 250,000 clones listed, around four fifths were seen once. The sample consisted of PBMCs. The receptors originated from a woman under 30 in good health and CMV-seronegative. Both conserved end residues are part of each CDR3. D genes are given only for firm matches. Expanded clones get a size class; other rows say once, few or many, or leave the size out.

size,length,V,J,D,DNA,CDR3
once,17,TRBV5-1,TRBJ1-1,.,TGCGCCAGCAGCTTGGGTCCGGGGGCTGGTCGTGACACTGAAGCTTTCTTT,CASSLGPGAGRDTEAFF
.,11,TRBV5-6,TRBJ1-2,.,TGTGCCAGCAGCTTGGGCTATGGCTACACCTTC,CASSLGYGYTF
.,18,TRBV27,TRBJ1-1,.,TGTGCCAGCAGTTTAACGGGTAAAAGGTGGCAGATGAACACTGAAGCTTTCTTT,CASSLTGKRWQMNTEAFF
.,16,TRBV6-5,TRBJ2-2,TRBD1,TGTGCCAGCAGTTCTACCGGGACAGGGGTAACCGGGGAGCTGTTTTTT,CASSSTGTGVTGELFF
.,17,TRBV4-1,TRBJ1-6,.,TGCGCCAGCAGCCAAGATCCGGGGGCGCTTTCAAATTCACCCCTCCACTTT,CASSQDPGALSNSPLHF
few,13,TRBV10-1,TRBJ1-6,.,TGCGCCAGCAGTGAGTCGGAAGTCTCACCCCTCCACTTT,CASSESEVSPLHF
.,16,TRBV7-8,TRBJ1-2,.,TGTGCCAGCAGCCCCGCGGGCCCCTTGGCGAACTATGGCTACACCTTC,CASSPAGPLANYGYTF
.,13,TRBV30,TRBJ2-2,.,TGTGCCTGGAGTGTACTCGGGACCGGGGAGCTGTTTTTT,CAWSVLGTGELFF
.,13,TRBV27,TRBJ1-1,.,TGTGCCAGCAGTTTATGGGGGGTTACTGAAGCTTTCTTT,CASSLWGVTEAFF
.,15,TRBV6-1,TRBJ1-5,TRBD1,TGTGCCAGCAGTCGGGACAGGGGGGCCGAACAGCCCCAGCATTTT,CASSRDRGAEQPQHF
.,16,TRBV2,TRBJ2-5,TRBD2,TGTGCCAGCAATCCACTAGCGGGAGACCCCCAAGAGACCCAGTACTTC,CASNPLAGDPQETQYF
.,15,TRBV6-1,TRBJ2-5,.,TGTGCCAGCAGTGAAGCGGCATCCGGGTCAGAGACCCAGTACTTC,CASSEAASGSETQYF
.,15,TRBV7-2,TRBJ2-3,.,TGTGCCAGCAGCCCCGACAGTTCTAGCACAGATACGCAGTATTTT,CASSPDSSSTDTQYF
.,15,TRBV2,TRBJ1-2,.,TGTGCCAGCAGCCCCCTAGGTGGCGGAAACTATGGCTACACCTTC,CASSPLGGGNYGYTF
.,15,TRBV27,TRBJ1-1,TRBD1,TGTGCCAGCAGTCCTCAGACAGGGGTGAACACTGAAGCTTTCTTT,CASSPQTGVNTEAFF
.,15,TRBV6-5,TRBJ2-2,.,TGTGCCAGCAGTTACGAGGGGGATGGGGCCGGGGAGCTGTTTTTT,CASSYEGDGAGELFF
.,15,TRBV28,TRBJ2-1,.,TGTGCCAGCAGTTATTGGCAGGGGAAAAACAATGAGCAGTTCTTC,CASSYWQGKNNEQFF
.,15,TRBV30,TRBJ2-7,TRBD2,TGTGCCTGGTCCCTTGGGACTAGAAATCCCCACGAGCAGTACTTC,CAWSLGTRNPHEQYF
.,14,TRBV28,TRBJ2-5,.,TGTGCCAGCAGTTTCATCGAGGGTATCGAGACCCAGTACTTC,CASSFIEGIETQYF
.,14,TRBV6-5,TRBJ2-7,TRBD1,TGTGCCAGCAGGCGACAGGGTGTCACCTACGAGCAGTACTTC,CASRRQGVTYEQYF
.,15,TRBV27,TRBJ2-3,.,TGTGCCAGCAGTTTCTCCCGGGTGGGCACAGATACGCAGTATTTT,CASSFSRVGTDTQYF
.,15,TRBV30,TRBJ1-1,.,TGTGCCTGGACTCGGGGGAGTTGGGGCGACACTGAAGCTTTCTTT,CAWTRGSWGDTEAFF
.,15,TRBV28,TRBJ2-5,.,TGTGCCAGCAGCCCCGGGGGGCTCCGAGGGGAGACCCAGTACTTC,CASSPGGLRGETQYF
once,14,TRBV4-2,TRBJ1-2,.,TGTGCCAGCAGCCAAGATCCTCAGGGGAAGGGCTACACCTTC,CASSQDPQGKGYTF
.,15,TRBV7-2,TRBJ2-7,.,TGTGCCAGCAGCAAGGGGACGGGGAAAAACTACGAGCAGTACTTC,CASSKGTGKNYEQYF
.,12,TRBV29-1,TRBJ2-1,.,TGCAGCGTTGAGTCTGGAGGGAATGAGCAGTTCTTC,CSVESGGNEQFF
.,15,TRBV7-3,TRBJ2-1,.,TGTGCCAGCAGCTTAACGGGCCTAGCGACCAATGAGCAGTTCTTC,CASSLTGLATNEQFF
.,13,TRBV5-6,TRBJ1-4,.,TGTGCCAGCAGCTTGGCTAGGGCTGAAAAACTGTTTTTT,CASSLARAEKLFF
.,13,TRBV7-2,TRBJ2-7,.,TGTGCCAGCAGCTTTACTGGGTCCTACGAGCAGTACTTC,CASSFTGSYEQYF
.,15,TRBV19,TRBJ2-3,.,TGTGCCAGTAGTGTCCCATCCGGACGGACAGATACGCAGTATTTT,CASSVPSGRTDTQYF
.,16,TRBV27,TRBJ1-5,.,TGTGCCAGCAGTTTAGGACGATCCCATCCTTATCAGCCCCAGCATTTT,CASSLGRSHPYQPQHF
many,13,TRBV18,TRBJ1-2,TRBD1,TGTGCCAGCTCACCGGACAGGAACTATGGCTACACCTTC,CASSPDRNYGYTF
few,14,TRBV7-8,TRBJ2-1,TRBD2,TGTGCCAGCAGCCCTAGGACTAGCGATCATGAGCAGTTCTTC,CASSPRTSDHEQFF
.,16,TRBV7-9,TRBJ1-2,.,TGTGCCAGCAGCTTCCCTTCTTATCGGTGGGGCGGTGGCTACACCTTC,CASSFPSYRWGGGYTF
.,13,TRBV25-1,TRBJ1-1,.,TGTGCCAGCAGTGCCACTGCAAACACTGAAGCTTTCTTT,CASSATANTEAFF
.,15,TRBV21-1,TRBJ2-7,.,TGTGCCAGCAGCCTGAGGGGAGGGGGACCCTACGAGCAGTACTTC,CASSLRGGGPYEQYF
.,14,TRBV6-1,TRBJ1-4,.,TGTGCCAGCAGTGAAGTGACGGCAGGCCCCATCCTGTTTTTT,CASSEVTAGPILFF
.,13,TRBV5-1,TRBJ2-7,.,TGCGCCAGCAGCTTGGCCGCAGGGCGCGAGCAGTACTTC,CASSLAAGREQYF
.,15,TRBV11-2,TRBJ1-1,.,TGTGCCAGCAGCTTATCACGGCAGGGAGCCACTGAAGCTTTCTTT,CASSLSRQGATEAFF
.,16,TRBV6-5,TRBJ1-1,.,TGTGCCAGCAGTTGGAGGGACGCACATCTCGGTACTGAAGCTTTCTTT,CASSWRDAHLGTEAFF
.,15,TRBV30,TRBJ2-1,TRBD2,TGTGCCTGGAGTGTATGGGAGGGGCTTGACAATGAGCAGTTCTTC,CAWSVWEGLDNEQFF
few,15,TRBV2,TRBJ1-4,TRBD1,TGTGCCAGCAGGCGGGACAGTGCAACTAATGAAAAACTGTTTTTT,CASRRDSATNEKLFF
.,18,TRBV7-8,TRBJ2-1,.,TGTGCCAGCAGCTTAGCGTGGGGGGAAACCTCGGACTACAATGAGCAGTTCTTC,CASSLAWGETSDYNEQFF
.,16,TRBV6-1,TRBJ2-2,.,TGTGCCAGCAGTGAATTGAGGCTAGCCGGAACCGGGGAGCTGTTTTTT,CASSELRLAGTGELFF
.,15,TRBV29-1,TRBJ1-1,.,TGCAGCGTTCCTGGGACGTTTTCCCCGACGACTGAAGCTTTCTTT,CSVPGTFSPTTEAFF
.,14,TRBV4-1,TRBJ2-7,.,TGCGCGGATTGGGGGGAGCGGGCACCCTACGAGCAGTACTTC,CADWGERAPYEQYF
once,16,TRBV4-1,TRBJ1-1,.,TGCGCCAGCAGCCAAGGGGTGGTCAGAATGAACACTGAAGCTTTCTTT,CASSQGVVRMNTEAFF
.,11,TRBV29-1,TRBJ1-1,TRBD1,TGCAGCGTTGCCAGGGGGGAGGCAGCTTTCTTT,CSVARGEAAFF
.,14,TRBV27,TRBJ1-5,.,TGTGCCAGCAGTTCCCGAACAGGTAATCAGCCCCAGCATTTT,CASSSRTGNQPQHF
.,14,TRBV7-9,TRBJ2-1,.,TGTGCCAGCAGCTTAGAGGGTGGATACAATGAGCAGTTCTTC,CASSLEGGYNEQFF
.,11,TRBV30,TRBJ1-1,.,TGTGCCTGGAGTGTATATGCTGAAGCTTTCTTT,CAWSVYAEAFF